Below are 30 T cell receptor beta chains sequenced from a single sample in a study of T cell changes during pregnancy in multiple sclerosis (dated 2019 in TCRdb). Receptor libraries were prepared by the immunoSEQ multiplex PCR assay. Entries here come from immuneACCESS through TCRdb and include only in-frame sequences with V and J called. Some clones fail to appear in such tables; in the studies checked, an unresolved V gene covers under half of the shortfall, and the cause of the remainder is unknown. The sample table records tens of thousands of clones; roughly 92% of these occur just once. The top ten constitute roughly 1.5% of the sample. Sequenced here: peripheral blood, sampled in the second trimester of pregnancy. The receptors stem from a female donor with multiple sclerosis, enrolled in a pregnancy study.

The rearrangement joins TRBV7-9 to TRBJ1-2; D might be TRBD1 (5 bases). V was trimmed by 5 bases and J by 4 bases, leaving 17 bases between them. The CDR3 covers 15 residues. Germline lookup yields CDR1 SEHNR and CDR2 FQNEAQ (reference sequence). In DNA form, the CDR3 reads TGTGCCAGCAGCCGTACAGGCCCTGGTTCCTATGGCTACACCTTC. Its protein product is CASSRTGPGSYGYTF.

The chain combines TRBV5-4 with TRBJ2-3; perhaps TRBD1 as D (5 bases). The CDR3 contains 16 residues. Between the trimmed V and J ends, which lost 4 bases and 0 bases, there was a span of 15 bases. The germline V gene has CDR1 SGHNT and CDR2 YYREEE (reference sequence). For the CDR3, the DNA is TGTGCCAGCAGCGTGGAAAGGACATTAAGCACAGATACGCAGTATTTT. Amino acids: CASSVERTLSTDTQYF.

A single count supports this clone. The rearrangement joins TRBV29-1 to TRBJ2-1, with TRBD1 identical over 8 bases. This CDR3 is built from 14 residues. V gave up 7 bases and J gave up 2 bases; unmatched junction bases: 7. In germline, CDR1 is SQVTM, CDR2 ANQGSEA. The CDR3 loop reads CSGRTGRTYNEQFF. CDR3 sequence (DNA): TGCAGCGGACGGACAGGGCGAACCTACAATGAGCAGTTCTTC.

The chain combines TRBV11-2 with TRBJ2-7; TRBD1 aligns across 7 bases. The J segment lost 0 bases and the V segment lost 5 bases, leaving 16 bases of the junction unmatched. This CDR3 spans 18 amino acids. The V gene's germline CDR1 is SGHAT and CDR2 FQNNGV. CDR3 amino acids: CASSDRGSMGTDSYEQYF. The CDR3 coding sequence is TGTGCCAGCAGCGATAGAGGCTCCATGGGGACAGACTCCTACGAGCAGTACTTC. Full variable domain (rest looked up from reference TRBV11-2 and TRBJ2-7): EAGVAQSPRYKIIEKRQSVAFWCNPISGHATLYWYQQILGQGPKLLIQFQNNGVVDDSQLPKDRFSAERLKGVDSTLKIQPAKLEDSAVYLCASSDRGSMGTDSYEQYFGPGTRLTVT.

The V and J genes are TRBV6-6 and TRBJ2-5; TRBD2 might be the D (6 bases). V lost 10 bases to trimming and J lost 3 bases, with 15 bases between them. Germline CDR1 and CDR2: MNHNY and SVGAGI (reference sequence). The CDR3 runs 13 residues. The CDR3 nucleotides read TGTGCCACCACGGCCGGACTAAAAGAGACCCAGTACTTC. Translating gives CATTAGLKETQYF.

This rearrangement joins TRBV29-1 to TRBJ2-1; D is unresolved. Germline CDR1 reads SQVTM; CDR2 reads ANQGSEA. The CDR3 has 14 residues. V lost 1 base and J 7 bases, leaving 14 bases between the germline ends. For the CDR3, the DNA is TGCAGCGTTGAAGTTACCTCCACCGGGAATGAGCAGTTCTTC. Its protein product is CSVEVTSTGNEQFF.

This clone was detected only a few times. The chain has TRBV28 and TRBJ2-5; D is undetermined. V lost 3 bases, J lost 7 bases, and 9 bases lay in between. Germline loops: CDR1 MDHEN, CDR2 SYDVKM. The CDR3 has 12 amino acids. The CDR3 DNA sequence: TGTGCCAGCAGTTTCCCCCCCCGGACCCAGTACTTC. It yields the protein CASSFPPRTQYF.

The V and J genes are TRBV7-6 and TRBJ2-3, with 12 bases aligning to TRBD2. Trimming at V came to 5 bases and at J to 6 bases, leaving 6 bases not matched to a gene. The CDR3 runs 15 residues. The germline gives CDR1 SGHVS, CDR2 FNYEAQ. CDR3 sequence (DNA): TGTGCCAGCAGCGTGATGACTAGCGGGAGTGATACGCAGTATTTT. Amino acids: CASSVMTSGSDTQYF.

The CDR3 nucleotides read TGTGCCAGCTCCCGTAGGACTGCCGACTCCTACAATGAGCAGTTCTTC. It yields the protein CASSRRTADSYNEQFF. This chain connects TRBV18 to TRBJ2-1, with D maybe TRBD2 (5 bases). The CDR3 covers 16 residues. V was pared by 6 bases and J by 0 bases, with 15 bases between. Germline V gene data show CDR1 as KGHSH and CDR2 as LQKENI.

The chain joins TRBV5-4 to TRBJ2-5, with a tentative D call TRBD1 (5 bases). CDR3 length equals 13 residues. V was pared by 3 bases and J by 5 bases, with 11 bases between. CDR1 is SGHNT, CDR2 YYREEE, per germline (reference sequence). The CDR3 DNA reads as TGTGCCAGCAGCTCCAGGGAATTGGAGACCCAGTACTTC. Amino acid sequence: CASSSRELETQYF.

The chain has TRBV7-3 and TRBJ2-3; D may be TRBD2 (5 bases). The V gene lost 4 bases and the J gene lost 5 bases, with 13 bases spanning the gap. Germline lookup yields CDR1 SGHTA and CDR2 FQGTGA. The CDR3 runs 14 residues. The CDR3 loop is CASSSIGLGDTQYF. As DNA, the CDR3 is TGTGCCAGCAGCTCTATTGGACTGGGAGATACGCAGTATTTT.

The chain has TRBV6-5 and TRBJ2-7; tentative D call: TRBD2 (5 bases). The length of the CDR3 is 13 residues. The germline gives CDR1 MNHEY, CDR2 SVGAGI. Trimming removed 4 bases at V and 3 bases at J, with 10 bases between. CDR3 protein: CASSSVGVYEQYF. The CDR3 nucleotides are TGTGCCAGCAGTTCCGTGGGAGTCTACGAGCAGTACTTC.

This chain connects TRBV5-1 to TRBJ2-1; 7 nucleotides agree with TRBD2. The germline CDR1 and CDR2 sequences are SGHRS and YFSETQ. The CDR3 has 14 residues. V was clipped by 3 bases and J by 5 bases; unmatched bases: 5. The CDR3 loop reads CASSWRGTDNEQFF. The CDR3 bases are TGCGCCAGCAGCTGGCGGGGGACTGACAATGAGCAGTTCTTC.

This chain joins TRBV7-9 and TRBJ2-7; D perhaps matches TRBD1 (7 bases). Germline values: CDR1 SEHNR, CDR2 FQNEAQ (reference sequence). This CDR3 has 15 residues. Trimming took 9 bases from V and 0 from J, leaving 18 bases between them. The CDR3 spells CASEIGTAGSYEQYF. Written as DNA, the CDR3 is TGTGCCAGTGAGATCGGGACAGCGGGCTCCTACGAGCAGTACTTC. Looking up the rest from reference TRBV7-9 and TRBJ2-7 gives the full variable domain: DTGVSQNPRHKITKRGQNVTFRCDPISEHNRLYWYRQTLGQGPEFLTYFQNEAQLEKSRLLSDRFSAERPKGSFSTLEIQRTEQGDSAMYLCASEIGTAGSYEQYFGPGTRLTVT.

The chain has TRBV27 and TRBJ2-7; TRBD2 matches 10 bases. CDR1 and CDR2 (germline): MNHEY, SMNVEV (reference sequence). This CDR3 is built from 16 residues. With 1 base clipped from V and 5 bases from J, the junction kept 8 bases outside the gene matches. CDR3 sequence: CASSLLFLAGVNEQYF. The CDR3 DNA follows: TGTGCCAGCAGTTTATTATTCCTAGCGGGAGTAAACGAGCAGTACTTC.

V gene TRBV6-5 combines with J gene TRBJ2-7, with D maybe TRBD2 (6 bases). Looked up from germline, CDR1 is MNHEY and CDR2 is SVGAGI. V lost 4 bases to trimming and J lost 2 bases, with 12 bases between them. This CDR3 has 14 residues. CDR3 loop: CASSLAVPTYEQYF. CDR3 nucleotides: TGTGCCAGCAGTTTAGCGGTCCCGACCTACGAGCAGTACTTC.

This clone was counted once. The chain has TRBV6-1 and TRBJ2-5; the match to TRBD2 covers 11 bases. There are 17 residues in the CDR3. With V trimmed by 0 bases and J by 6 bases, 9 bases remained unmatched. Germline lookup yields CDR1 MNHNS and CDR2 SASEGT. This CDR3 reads CASSEALISGRAQTQYF. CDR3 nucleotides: TGTGCCAGCAGTGAAGCCCTCATTAGCGGGAGGGCCCAGACCCAGTACTTC.

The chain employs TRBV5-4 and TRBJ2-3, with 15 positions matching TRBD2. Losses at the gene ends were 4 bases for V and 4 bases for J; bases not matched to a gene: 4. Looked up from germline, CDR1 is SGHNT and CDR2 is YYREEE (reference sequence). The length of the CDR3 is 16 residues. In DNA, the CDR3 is TGTGCCAGCAGCCCGGGGACTAGCGGGAGGCCAGATACGCAGTATTTT. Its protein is CASSPGTSGRPDTQYF.

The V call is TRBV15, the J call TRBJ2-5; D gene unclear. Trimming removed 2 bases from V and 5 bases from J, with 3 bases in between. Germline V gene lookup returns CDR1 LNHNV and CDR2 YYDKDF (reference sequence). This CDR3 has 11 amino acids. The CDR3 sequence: CATSRSETQYF. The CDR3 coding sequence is TGTGCCACCAGCAGATCGGAGACCCAGTACTTC. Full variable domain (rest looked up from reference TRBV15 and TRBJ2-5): DAMVIQNPRYQVTQFGKPVTLSCSQTLNHNVMYWYQQKSSQAPKLLFHYYDKDFNNEADTPDNFQSRRPNTSFCFLDIRSPGLGDTAMYLCATSRSETQYFGPGTRLLVL.

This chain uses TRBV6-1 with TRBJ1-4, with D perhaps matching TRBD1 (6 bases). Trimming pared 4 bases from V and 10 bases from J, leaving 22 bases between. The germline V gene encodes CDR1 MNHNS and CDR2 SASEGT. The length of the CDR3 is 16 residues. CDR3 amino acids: CASSVRGGGVSGKLFF. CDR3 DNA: TGTGCCAGCAGTGTTCGGGGGGGCGGAGTGTCGGGAAAACTGTTTTTT.

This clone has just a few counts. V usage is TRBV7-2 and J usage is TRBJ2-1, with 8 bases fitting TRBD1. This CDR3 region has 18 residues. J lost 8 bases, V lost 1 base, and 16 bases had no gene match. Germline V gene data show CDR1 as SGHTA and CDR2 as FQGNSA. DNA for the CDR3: TGTGCCAGCAGCTTAGTGTTCCCTGGACAGGGTATATGGGATGAGCAGTTCTTC. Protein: CASSLVFPGQGIWDEQFF.

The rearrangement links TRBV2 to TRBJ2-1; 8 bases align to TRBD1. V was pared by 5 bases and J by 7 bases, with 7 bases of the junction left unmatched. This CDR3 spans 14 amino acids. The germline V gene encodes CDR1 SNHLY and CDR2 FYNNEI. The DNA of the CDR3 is TGTGCCAGCAGTTTGGACAGGGTTCAAAATGAGCAGTTCTTC. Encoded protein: CASSLDRVQNEQFF.

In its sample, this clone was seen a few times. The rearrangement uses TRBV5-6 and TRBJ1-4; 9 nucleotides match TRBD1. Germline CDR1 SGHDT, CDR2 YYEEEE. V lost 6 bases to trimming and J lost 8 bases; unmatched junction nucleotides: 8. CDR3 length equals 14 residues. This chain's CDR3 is CASIRQGVGEKLFF. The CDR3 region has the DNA TGTGCCAGCATCCGACAGGGGGTTGGGGAAAAACTGTTTTTT.

In DNA, the CDR3 is TGCGCCAGCAGCTTGGGGGACTACGGCAATGAGCAGTTCTTC. It codes for CASSLGDYGNEQFF. The chain combines TRBV5-1 with TRBJ2-1; TRBD2 matches 7 bases. CDR3 length: 14 amino acids. The V gene end was trimmed by 0 bases and the J gene end by 6 bases; junction bases not matched to a gene: 3. From germline, CDR1 is SGHRS and CDR2 YFSETQ. Drawing the rest from reference TRBV5-1 and TRBJ2-1, the complete variable domain is KAGVTQTPRYLIKTRGQQVTLSCSPISGHRSVSWYQQTPGQGLQFLFEYFSETQRNKGNFPGRFSGRQFSNSRSEMNVSTLELGDSALYLCASSLGDYGNEQFFGPGTRLTVL.

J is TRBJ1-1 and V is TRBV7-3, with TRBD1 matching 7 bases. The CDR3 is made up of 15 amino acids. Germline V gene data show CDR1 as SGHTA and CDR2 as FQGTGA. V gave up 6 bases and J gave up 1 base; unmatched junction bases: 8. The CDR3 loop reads CASSPLTGPNTEAFF. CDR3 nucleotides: TGTGCCAGCAGTCCGTTGACAGGGCCGAACACTGAAGCTTTCTTT.

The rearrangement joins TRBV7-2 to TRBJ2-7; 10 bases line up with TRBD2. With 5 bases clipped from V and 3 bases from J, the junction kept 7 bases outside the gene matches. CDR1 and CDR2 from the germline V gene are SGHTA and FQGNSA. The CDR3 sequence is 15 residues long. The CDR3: CASSQRASGSYEQYF. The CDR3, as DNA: TGTGCCAGCAGCCAACGGGCTAGCGGGAGCTACGAGCAGTACTTC.

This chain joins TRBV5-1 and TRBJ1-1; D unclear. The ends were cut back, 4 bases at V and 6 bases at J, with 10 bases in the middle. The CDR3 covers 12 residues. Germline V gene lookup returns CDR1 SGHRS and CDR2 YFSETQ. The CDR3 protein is CASSDQTPEAFF. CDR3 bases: TGCGCCAGCAGCGACCAGACTCCTGAAGCTTTCTTT.

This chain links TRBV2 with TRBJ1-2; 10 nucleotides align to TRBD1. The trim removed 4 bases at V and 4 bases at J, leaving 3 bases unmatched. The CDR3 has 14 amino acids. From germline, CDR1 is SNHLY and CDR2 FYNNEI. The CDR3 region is CASSGDRGAYGYTF. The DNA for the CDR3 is TGTGCCAGCAGTGGGGACAGGGGAGCCTATGGCTACACCTTC.

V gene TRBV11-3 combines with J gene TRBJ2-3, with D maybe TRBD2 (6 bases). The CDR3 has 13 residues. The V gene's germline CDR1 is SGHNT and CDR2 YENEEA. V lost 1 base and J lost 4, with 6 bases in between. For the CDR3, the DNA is TGTGCCAGCAGCTTAGGCGGGGCAGATACGCAGTATTTT. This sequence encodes CASSLGGADTQYF.

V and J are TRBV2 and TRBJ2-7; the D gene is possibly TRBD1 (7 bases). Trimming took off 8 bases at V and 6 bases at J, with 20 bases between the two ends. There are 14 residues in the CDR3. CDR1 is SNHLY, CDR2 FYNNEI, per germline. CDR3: CASLVEGQGVEQYF. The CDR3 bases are TGTGCCAGCCTGGTGGAGGGGCAGGGGGTCGAGCAGTACTTC. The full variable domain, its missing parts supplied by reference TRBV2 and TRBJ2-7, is EPEVTQTPSHQVTQMGQEVILRCVPISNHLYFYWYRQILGQKVEFLVSFYNNEISEKSEIFDDQFSVERPDGSNFTLKIRSTKLEDSAMYFCASLVEGQGVEQYFGPGTRLTVT.